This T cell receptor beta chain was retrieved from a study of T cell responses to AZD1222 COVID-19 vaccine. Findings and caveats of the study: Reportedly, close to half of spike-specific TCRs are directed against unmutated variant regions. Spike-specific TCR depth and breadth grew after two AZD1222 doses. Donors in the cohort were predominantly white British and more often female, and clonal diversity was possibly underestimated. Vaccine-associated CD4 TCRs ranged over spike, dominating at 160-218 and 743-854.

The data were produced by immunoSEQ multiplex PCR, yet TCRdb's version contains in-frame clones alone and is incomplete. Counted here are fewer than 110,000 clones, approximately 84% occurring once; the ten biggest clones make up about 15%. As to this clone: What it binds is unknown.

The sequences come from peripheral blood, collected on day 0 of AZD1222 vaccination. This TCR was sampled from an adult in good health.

The CDR3: CAWNGLKEDYGYTF. The CDR3 DNA reads TGTGCCTGGAACGGGCTTAAGGAGGACTATGGCTACACCTTC. V gene TRBV30 combines with J gene TRBJ1-2; D gene unclear. Trimming removed 4 bases from V and 3 bases from J, with 15 bases in between. Germline CDR1 GTSNPN, CDR2 SVGIG (reference sequence). The CDR3 extends over 14 amino acids.